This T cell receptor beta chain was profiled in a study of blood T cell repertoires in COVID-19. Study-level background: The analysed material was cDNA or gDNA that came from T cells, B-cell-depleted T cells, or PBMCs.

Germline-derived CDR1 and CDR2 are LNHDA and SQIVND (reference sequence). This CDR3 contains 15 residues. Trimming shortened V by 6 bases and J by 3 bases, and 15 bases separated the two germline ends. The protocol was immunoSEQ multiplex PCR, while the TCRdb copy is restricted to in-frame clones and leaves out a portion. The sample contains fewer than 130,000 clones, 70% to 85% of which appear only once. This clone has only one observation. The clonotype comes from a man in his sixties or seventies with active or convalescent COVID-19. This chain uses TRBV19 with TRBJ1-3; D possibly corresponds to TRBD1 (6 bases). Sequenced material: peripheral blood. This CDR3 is CASSSQGNIGNTIYF. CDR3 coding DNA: TGTGCCAGTAGCTCCCAGGGGAATATTGGAAACACCATATATTTT.